This passage covers 2 T cell receptor beta chains from one sample sequenced in a study of shared clonotypes between healthy human individuals (TCRdb year 2020). Library preparation was by the immunoSEQ multiplex PCR assay. This is the immuneACCESS table as TCRdb keeps it, with only in-frame sequences that have V and J called. A part of the clones is gone; compared with another copy, unresolved V genes explain less than half, and the rest is unexplained. A total of around 690,000 clones appear in this sample, about 90% of them only once. The ten most abundant clones make up more than 30% of the sample. The sequencing input was memory CD8+ T cells from PBMCs. This sample's cell subset or site label indicates: CD45RO+ cells pooled with CCR7-negative TemRA cells. Every receptor here comes from a man between 18 and 35 years old in good health. Some clones in this sample may be carry-over from other donors' samples.

Only one count was recorded for this clone. The genes are TRBV7-6 and TRBJ2-7; D is possibly TRBD1 or TRBD2 (5 bases each). V was clipped by 5 bases and J by 7 bases, with 42 bases between them. Per germline, CDR1 SGHVS and CDR2 FNYEAQ. The CDR3 runs 22 residues. Here the CDR3 DNA reads TGTGCCAGCAGCCCCCTGCCCGGCAGGGAACAAAACCTACGGGATCTTTTCTGGGAGCAGTACTTC. This encodes CASSPLPGREQNLRDLFWEQYF.

This chain connects TRBV11-2 to TRBJ2-7, with a tentative D call TRBD2 (5 bases). The germline V and J ends were trimmed by 4 bases and 3 bases, with 13 bases remaining between them. This CDR3 spans 14 amino acids. The V gene's germline CDR1 is SGHAT and CDR2 FQNNGV. The CDR3 loop reads CASSSVARIYEQYF. The CDR3 coding sequence is TGTGCCAGCAGCTCCGTAGCGCGTATCTACGAGCAGTACTTC. The complete variable domain, with remaining parts taken from reference TRBV11-2 and TRBJ2-7, reads EAGVAQSPRYKIIEKRQSVAFWCNPISGHATLYWYQQILGQGPKLLIQFQNNGVVDDSQLPKDRFSAERLKGVDSTLKIQPAKLEDSAVYLCASSSVARIYEQYFGPGTRLTVT.